This T cell receptor beta chain was retrieved from a study of human T cells and chemical hapten exposure. Whole-study context: 2% DPC applied to an approximately 2 cm by approximately 2 cm arm area sensitized donors.

Sample time point: pre-sensitization, week 0. Treatment indicated: therapeutic diphenylcyclopropenone sensitization with weekly scalp DPC. Venepuncture was done earlier than the placement of each patch test. Non-pregnant alopecia patients aged 18 to 70, suitable for DPC therapy. This clonotype showed up just a few times. Original processing notes: Individual samples carried between 23,224 and 690,600 TCRs, with 85,000 to 100,000 as the median. TCRdb recomputed calls from the RACE reads with MiXCR, one row per CDR3 protein. TCRdb's processing, not the authors', yielded these V and J calls. Here the sample spans about 46,000 distinct CDR3 sequences, 9.4% being singletons. Sequences were derived from whole blood, sampled in connection with sensitization to the hapten diphenylcyclopropenone (DPC). The receptor was isolated from a middle-aged woman with alopecia areata. Some clones in this sample may be carry-over from other donors' samples.

CDR3 in DNA: TGTGCCAGCAGAGGGACAGCCGAAAGTTCACCCCTCCACTTT. Amino acid sequence: CASRGTAESSPLHF. The chain combines TRBV12-3 or TRBV12-4 with TRBJ1-6; TRBD1 agrees at 7 bases. The V and J ends lost 6 bases and 9 bases, in that order; junction bases with no gene match: 8. This CDR3 has 14 residues.